These 3 T cell receptor beta chains were sequenced from one sample in a study of T-cell memory formation after mild COVID-19. TCRdb re-analysed the 5' RACE reads in MiXCR, keeping a single row per CDR3 protein. The table has around 420,000 distinct CDR3 sequences, less than 25% seen once. The sequencing sample was made of PBMCs or a T cell subset sorted from them (not recorded which). These receptors all stem from an adult woman who had mild COVID-19 (a few samples of this study predate the infection). Cell type and time point are not known.

This clonotype was seen a few times. The rearrangement joins TRBV20-1 to TRBJ1-4; 10 nucleotides align to TRBD1. With V trimmed by 2 bases and J by 5 bases, 5 bases remained unmatched. This CDR3 comprises 15 residues. CDR1 DFQATT and CDR2 SNEGSKA come from the germline V gene (reference sequence). CDR3: CSARLRQGANEKLFF. The CDR3, as DNA: TGCAGTGCTAGACTTCGACAGGGGGCGAATGAAAAACTGTTTTTT.

This clonotype was observed a few times. The chain links TRBV5-1 to TRBJ2-5, with TRBD2 matching 10 bases. Germline CDR1 is SGHRS and CDR2 is YFSETQ. The CDR3 contains 16 residues. V lost 1 base and J lost 5; bases outside the gene matches: 8. CDR3 bases: TGCGCCAGCAGCTTGAATGGACTAGCGGTGGGGGAGACCCAGTACTTC. This translates into CASSLNGLAVGETQYF.

The rearrangement uses TRBV12-3 or TRBV12-4 and TRBJ2-5, with D unresolved. The V gene lost 2 bases and the J gene lost 5 bases, with 15 bases spanning the gap. The CDR3 runs to 15 residues. The CDR3, as DNA: TGTGCCAGCAGTTTACACCTTTCGAAACCGGAGACCCAGTACTTC. This sequence encodes CASSLHLSKPETQYF.